Below, 20 T cell receptor beta chains from the same sample are listed, as sequenced in a study of response to subunit inactivated influenza vaccine. Using its own MiXCR run on the RT-PCR reads, TCRdb lists one record per CDR3 protein. Seen here are a few hundred thousand distinct CDR3 sequences, roughly 7.6% observed once, and the top ten hold around 13%. The sequencing here drew on PBMCs from blood, taken 23 to 25 months after vaccination. Every receptor here comes from a man in his fifties or sixties who received an inactivated influenza vaccine.

This rearrangement joins TRBV12-3 or TRBV12-4 to TRBJ2-7; D is unresolved. The CDR3 covers 15 residues. With 7 bases removed from V and 7 bases from J, the gap between germline ends came to 23 bases. CDR3 sequence (DNA): TGTGCCAGCACCTACGCGGCAGGTGGGCCCGATGAGCAGTACTTC. Protein sequence: CASTYAAGGPDEQYF.

At least ten counts were recorded for this clonotype. The V and J genes are TRBV4-1 and TRBJ1-5; TRBD1 might be the D (6 bases). Trimming removed 1 base from V and 8 bases from J, with 15 bases in between. CDR3 size: 15 residues. The V gene's germline CDR1 is MGHRA and CDR2 YSYEKL. This CDR3 reads CASSQVLGGREPQHF. The CDR3 DNA reads TGCGCCAGCAGCCAAGTTCTGGGGGGGCGCGAGCCCCAGCATTTT.

This clonotype has more than one count but fewer than ten. The rearrangement uses TRBV18 and TRBJ1-5; 9 nucleotides align to TRBD1. The germline V gene has CDR1 KGHSH and CDR2 LQKENI. The CDR3 sequence is 15 residues long. Trimming at V came to 3 bases and at J to 3 bases, leaving 3 bases not matched to a gene. CDR3 DNA: TGTGCCAGCTCACCCGGACAGGGGTACAATCAGCCCCAGCATTTT. This codes for CASSPGQGYNQPQHF.

This clonotype has just a few counts. The chain is built from TRBV11-2 and TRBJ2-1; D gene unclear. Germline values: CDR1 SGHAT, CDR2 FQNNGV. The CDR3 has 13 residues. V was cut by 1 base and J by 6 bases, with 7 bases left in between. The CDR3 spells CASSLARSNEQFF. CDR3 DNA: TGTGCCAGCAGCTTAGCCCGAAGCAATGAGCAGTTCTTC.

This clonotype was picked up a small number of times. The chain uses TRBV20-1 and TRBJ1-5; D is undetermined. This CDR3 contains 13 residues. Trimming took 1 base from V and 1 from J, leaving 5 bases between them. CDR1 is DFQATT and CDR2 is SNEGSKA in the germline V gene (reference sequence). Here the CDR3 DNA reads TGCAGTGCTAGAGGGGAAAGCAATCAGCCCCAGCATTTT. Protein sequence: CSARGESNQPQHF.

This clonotype was seen many times. The chain is built from TRBV6-1 and TRBJ2-3; 9 bases align to TRBD1. The CDR3 is made up of 15 amino acids. V lost 6 bases to trimming and J lost 3 bases; unmatched junction nucleotides: 7. Looked up from germline, CDR1 is MNHNS and CDR2 is SASEGT. The CDR3 sequence is CASSPGTGFTDTQYF. CDR3 bases: TGTGCCAGCAGCCCCGGGACAGGGTTTACAGATACGCAGTATTTT.

A few counts support this clonotype. The chain combines TRBV5-1 with TRBJ2-7; D may be TRBD1 or TRBD2 (5 bases each). This CDR3 has 15 amino acids. Germline V gives CDR1 SGHRS, CDR2 YFSETQ. Trimming removed 4 bases at V and 3 bases at J, with 17 bases between. CDR3 loop: CASSPPGAGGYEQYF. The CDR3 DNA follows: TGCGCCAGCAGCCCCCCCGGGGCAGGTGGCTACGAGCAGTACTTC.

This clonotype appeared many times. J is TRBJ2-5 and V is TRBV3-1; 7 bases match TRBD1. Trimming cost V 2 bases and J 5 bases; bases outside gene matches: 5. Germline loops: CDR1 LGHDT, CDR2 YNNKEL (reference sequence). CDR3 length equals 14 residues. This chain's CDR3 is CASSQSRGLETQYF. Written as DNA, the CDR3 is TGTGCCAGCAGCCAATCTAGGGGGCTCGAGACCCAGTACTTC.

The chain joins TRBV5-1 to TRBJ2-5; 14 bases map to TRBD2. CDR1 is SGHRS, CDR2 YFSETQ, per germline. The J segment lost 5 bases and the V segment lost 4 bases, leaving 7 bases of the junction unmatched. This CDR3 comprises 16 residues. This CDR3 is CASSLGTSGSSETQYF. The CDR3 DNA reads TGCGCCAGCAGCCTTGGGACTAGCGGGAGTTCGGAGACCCAGTACTTC.

This clonotype was found a few times. The chain couples TRBV7-2 to TRBJ1-5, with 10 positions matching TRBD1. CDR3 size: 14 residues. Germline-derived CDR1 and CDR2 are SGHTA and FQGNSA. The V and J ends lost 2 bases and 7 bases, in that order; junction bases with no gene match: 2. CDR3 nucleotide sequence: TGTGCCAGCAGCTTAAGACAGGGGGCCCAGCCCCAGCATTTT. The encoded protein is CASSLRQGAQPQHF.

The chain has TRBV20-1 and TRBJ2-7; D might be TRBD1 or TRBD2, each matching 5 bases. The germline V and J ends were trimmed by 3 bases and 2 bases, with 14 bases remaining between them. CDR3 length: 14 residues. CDR1 and CDR2 from the germline V gene are DFQATT and SNEGSKA (reference sequence). CDR3 nucleotides: TGCAGTGCTAGTGGGCAGGGAGCCACCTACGAGCAGTACTTC. Translated, it gives CSASGQGATYEQYF.

This clonotype showed up many times. The chain is built from TRBV7-8 and TRBJ2-2, with 7 bases identical to TRBD2. The germline V gene encodes CDR1 SGHVS and CDR2 FQNEAQ. CDR3 length: 16 amino acids. V trimming: 2 bases; J trimming: 1 base; junction bases outside the gene matches: 4. The CDR3 DNA sequence: TGTGCCAGCAGCTTACATGGCGGGGGGAACACCGGGGAGCTGTTTTTT. It specifies CASSLHGGGNTGELFF. The variable domain in full, with the rest retrieved from reference TRBV7-8 and TRBJ2-2, is GAGVSQSPRYKVAKRGQDVALRCDPISGHVSLFWYQQALGQGPEFLTYFQNEAQLDKSGLPSDRFFAERPEGSVSTLKIQRTQQEDSAVYLCASSLHGGGNTGELFFGEGSRLTVL.

The chain couples TRBV30 to TRBJ2-1; D is possibly TRBD1 (6 bases). This CDR3 has 15 amino acids. The V gene lost 5 bases and the J gene lost 0 bases, with 14 bases spanning the gap. Germline V gene lookup returns CDR1 GTSNPN and CDR2 SVGIG (reference sequence). The CDR3 loop is CAWEPGQSSYNEQFF. The CDR3 DNA follows: TGTGCCTGGGAACCTGGACAGAGCTCCTACAATGAGCAGTTCTTC.

In its sample, this clonotype was seen a few times. The rearrangement links TRBV28 to TRBJ2-3, with 9 bases aligning to TRBD1. V gave up 2 bases and J gave up 4 bases; unmatched junction bases: 4. The CDR3 runs to 15 residues. Germline V gives CDR1 MDHEN, CDR2 SYDVKM. This CDR3 reads CASSLGQGFADTQYF. The CDR3 bases are TGTGCCAGCAGTTTAGGACAGGGGTTCGCAGATACGCAGTATTTT.

This CDR3 reads CASSRLDGGGSEAFF. In nucleotides, the CDR3 is TGTGCCAGCAGCCGTTTGGACGGCGGCGGGTCTGAAGCTTTCTTT. The rearrangement links TRBV5-6 to TRBJ1-1; no clear D gene. V lost 4 bases, J lost 6 bases, and 19 bases lay in between. Germline V gene sequence: CDR1 SGHDT, CDR2 YYEEEE. The CDR3 has 15 amino acids. The full variable domain, its missing parts supplied by reference TRBV5-6 and TRBJ1-1, is DAGVTQSPTHLIKTRGQQVTLRCSPKSGHDTVSWYQQALGQGPQFIFQYYEEEERQRGNFPDRFSGHQFPNYSSELNVNALLLGDSALYLCASSRLDGGGSEAFFGQGTRLTVV.

The V call is TRBV3-1, the J call TRBJ1-2, with D perhaps TRBD1 (5 bases). The CDR3 has 11 residues. The germline V gene has CDR1 LGHDT and CDR2 YNNKEL (reference sequence). V was pared by 5 bases and J by 8 bases, with 9 bases between. The CDR3 region has the DNA TGTGCCAGCAGCTGGGGCTCGGGCTACACCTTC. This translates into CASSWGSGYTF.

This clonotype was counted ten times or more. The chain uses TRBV20-1 and TRBJ2-7; 9 nucleotides agree with TRBD1. This CDR3 has 15 residues. J gave up 1 base and V 0 bases, and 4 bases lay outside the gene matches. The germline gives CDR1 DFQATT, CDR2 SNEGSKA (reference sequence). CDR3 DNA sequence: TGCAGTGCTAGAGATTCGGACAGGGGATCCTACGAGCAGTACTTC. As protein: CSARDSDRGSYEQYF.

J is TRBJ1-6 and V is TRBV6-1; no clear D. Germline-derived CDR1 and CDR2 are MNHNS and SASEGT. There are 14 residues in the CDR3. V gave up 2 bases and J gave up 7 bases, with 9 bases separating them. This CDR3 reads CASSERGRNSPLHF. DNA for the CDR3: TGTGCCAGCAGTGAAAGAGGGCGAAATTCACCCCTCCACTTT.

This clonotype was recorded a few times. The CDR3 loop reads CSARRARWDSEQFF. CDR3 coding DNA: TGCAGTGCTAGGAGGGCGCGGTGGGACAGTGAGCAGTTCTTC. The chain is built from TRBV20-1 and TRBJ2-1; 7 bases agree with TRBD1. The V segment lost 3 bases and the J segment 9 bases; nucleotides outside the gene matches: 11. CDR1 DFQATT and CDR2 SNEGSKA come from the germline V gene (reference sequence). The CDR3 runs 14 residues.

V usage is TRBV10-2 and J usage is TRBJ2-1, with D perhaps TRBD2 (6 bases). CDR1 is WSHSY and CDR2 is SAAADI in the germline V gene. V was trimmed by 6 bases and J by 8 bases, leaving 29 bases between them. The CDR3 sequence is 18 residues long. The CDR3 DNA is TGCGCCAGCAGACCCACTAGCCTAGCGCCACAAAGGGGCGATGAGCAGTTCTTC. Translating it yields CASRPTSLAPQRGDEQFF.